These 18 T cell receptor beta chains were all obtained from the same sample, sequenced in a study of T cell clonotyping in hematopoietic cell transplantation. Repertoires were generated with immunoSEQ multiplex PCR, while TCRdb's copy carries only in-frame clones and drops some. The table records 69,000 or so clones, approximately 94% of them present only once. Sequenced material: peripheral blood mononuclear cells. The source of these receptors is a man aged 50-59 years in good health. Some clones in this sample may be carry-over from other donors' samples.

The chain employs TRBV19 and TRBJ1-5, with D possibly TRBD1 on 6 matching bases. The CDR3 extends over 13 amino acids. Trimming removed 5 bases from V and 4 bases from J, with 9 bases in between. Germline CDR1 LNHDA, CDR2 SQIVND (reference sequence). The CDR3 DNA is TGTGCCAGTAGTTACAGGGAGAATCAGCCCCAGCATTTT. This codes for CASSYRENQPQHF.

This clone was recorded only once. This sequence joins TRBV5-1 and TRBJ1-2; D gene unclear. This CDR3 comprises 14 residues. Per germline, CDR1 SGHRS and CDR2 YFSETQ. V lost 2 bases and J lost 2, with 10 bases in between. Here the CDR3 DNA reads TGCGCCAGCAGCTTAAACGCGGGGAACTATGGCTACACCTTC. Its translation: CASSLNAGNYGYTF.

V usage is TRBV6-1 and J usage is TRBJ1-1; no definite D call. Germline lookup yields CDR1 MNHNS and CDR2 SASEGT. The CDR3 spans 13 residues. Trimming took off 5 bases at V and 1 base at J, with 8 bases between the two ends. The CDR3 protein is CASSTDRNTEAFF. CDR3 sequence (DNA): TGTGCCAGCAGTACCGACCGGAACACTGAAGCTTTCTTT.

The chain links TRBV5-6 to TRBJ1-4, with D possibly TRBD1 on 5 matching bases. The CDR3 runs 15 residues. V shed 6 bases and J shed 1 base, with 13 bases lying between them. Germline V CDR1 and CDR2: SGHDT, YYEEEE. CDR3 sequence reads: CASTGGFRTNEKLFF. CDR3 bases: TGTGCCAGCACGGGGGGATTCAGAACTAATGAAAAACTGTTTTTT.

V is TRBV2 and J is TRBJ1-5; D unclear. The CDR3 length is 14 residues. Germline V CDR1 and CDR2: SNHLY, FYNNEI. Trimming stripped 4 bases from V and 0 bases from J, with 7 bases between. The chain's CDR3 is CASSGVYSNQPQHF. CDR3 DNA: TGTGCCAGCAGTGGGGTCTATAGCAATCAGCCCCAGCATTTT.

As concerns this clone: At one boundary the junction diverges from the germline segment, which might be a read error. The CDR3 sequence: CAGSQGQYYEQYF. CDR3 in DNA: TGTGCCGGCAGCCAGGGACAGTACTACGAGCAGTACTTC. The J gene is TRBJ2-7, the V gene TRBV7-9; 7 bases line up with TRBD1. The CDR3 spans 13 residues. Germline CDR1 is SEHNR and CDR2 is FQNEAQ (reference sequence).

The chain uses TRBV5-6 and TRBJ2-7; no clear D. Germline V gene lookup returns CDR1 SGHDT and CDR2 YYEEEE. CDR3 size: 14 residues. V lost 5 bases and J 6 bases, leaving 18 bases between the germline ends. The CDR3 sequence: CASRFGLQSGEQYF. The CDR3 coding sequence is TGTGCCAGCAGATTCGGGCTCCAGAGTGGCGAGCAGTACTTC.

V is TRBV12-5 and J is TRBJ2-3; 8 nucleotides agree with TRBD1. The germline V gene encodes CDR1 LGHNT and CDR2 FRNRAP. The CDR3 is made up of 14 amino acids. Trimming took 5 bases from V and 12 from J; bases not matched to a gene: 13. CDR3 coding DNA: TGTGCTAGTGGTCTACTCAACCCACAGGGGGTACAGTATTTT. The encoded protein is CASGLLNPQGVQYF. Complete variable domain (other parts from reference TRBV12-5 and TRBJ2-3): DARVTQTPRHKVTEMGQEVTMRCQPILGHNTVFWYRQTMMQGLELLAYFRNRAPLDDSGMPKDRFSAEMPDATLATLKIQPSEPRDSAVYFCASGLLNPQGVQYFGPGTRLTVL.

The chain has TRBV28 and TRBJ1-5; a possible D gene is TRBD1 (6 bases). Deletions cut 1 base from V and 3 bases from J, with 19 bases between. The germline V gene encodes CDR1 MDHEN and CDR2 SYDVKM. The CDR3 extends over 18 amino acids. The CDR3 DNA is TGTGCCAGCAGTTTATCACAGGGTTTAGGGAGCATCAATCAGCCCCAGCATTTT. Translation gives CASSLSQGLGSINQPQHF.

The chain links TRBV27 to TRBJ2-7, with 7 nucleotides matching TRBD2. The CDR3 spans 16 residues. V gave up 2 bases and J gave up 8 bases; unmatched junction bases: 15. CDR1 and CDR2 (germline): MNHEY, SMNVEV (reference sequence). The DNA for the CDR3 is TGTGCCAGCAGTTTAAGTCGTCCAGGACTAGGGACTCAGCAGTACTTC. The encoded protein is CASSLSRPGLGTQQYF.

V gene TRBV28 combines with J gene TRBJ1-2, with D unclear. Trimming removed 5 bases at V and 3 bases at J, with 10 bases between. The length of the CDR3 is 13 residues. Germline loops: CDR1 MDHEN, CDR2 SYDVKM. This chain's CDR3 is CASSTGLDYGYTF. The CDR3, as DNA: TGTGCCAGCAGTACTGGACTTGACTATGGCTACACCTTC.

The chain uses TRBV6-5 and TRBJ2-6; tentative D call: TRBD1 (5 bases). Germline V gene sequence: CDR1 MNHEY, CDR2 SVGAGI. The CDR3 totals 14 residues. The V end was cut by 6 bases, the J end by 0 bases, with 6 bases between. The CDR3 loop is CASRDISGANVLTF. The CDR3 bases are TGTGCCAGCAGGGACATCTCTGGGGCCAACGTCCTGACTTTC.

This sequence joins TRBV5-1 and TRBJ1-6; D unresolved. V shed 0 bases and J shed 9 bases, with 7 bases lying between them. The CDR3 has 13 residues. Germline V lookup: CDR1 SGHRS, CDR2 YFSETQ. CDR3 nucleotides: TGCGCCAGCAGCTTGGAAGCCACTTCACCCCTCCACTTT. Protein sequence: CASSLEATSPLHF.

J is TRBJ1-5 and V is TRBV2; TRBD1 might be the D (5 bases). V lost 4 bases and J 0 bases, leaving 13 bases between the germline ends. Germline V gene lookup returns CDR1 SNHLY and CDR2 FYNNEI. The CDR3 length is 16 residues. The CDR3 DNA reads as TGTGCCAGCAGTGGAGGGACGGCCCATAGCAATCAGCCCCAGCATTTT. Protein sequence: CASSGGTAHSNQPQHF.

V gene TRBV28 combines with J gene TRBJ2-7; 8 bases fit TRBD1. CDR1 is MDHEN, CDR2 SYDVKM, per germline. The CDR3 spans 14 residues. V trimming: 6 bases; J trimming: 13 bases; junction bases outside the gene matches: 17. The CDR3 region is CASSKNVKGQGRYF. In DNA, the CDR3 is TGTGCCAGCAGCAAAAACGTCAAAGGACAGGGACGCTACTTC.

This chain uses TRBV5-6 with TRBJ2-5; D is perhaps TRBD1 or TRBD2 (5 bases each). CDR3 length: 16 residues. Trimming removed 4 bases from V and 4 bases from J, with 20 bases in between. CDR1 is SGHDT, CDR2 YYEEEE, per germline. CDR3 nucleotide sequence: TGTGCCAGCAGCCCTGCTGGGACCTCTTTAAGAGAGACCCAGTACTTC. This codes for CASSPAGTSLRETQYF.

The genes are TRBV2 and TRBJ1-1; 7 bases align to TRBD1. The CDR3 length is 13 residues. The V gene's germline CDR1 is SNHLY and CDR2 FYNNEI. V was clipped by 6 bases and J by 10 bases; unmatched bases: 11. CDR3 region: CASSQDRRFGAFF. The CDR3 coding sequence is TGTGCCAGCAGCCAGGACAGGCGATTTGGAGCTTTCTTT.

This rearrangement joins TRBV6-1 to TRBJ2-1, with D perhaps matching TRBD1 (5 bases). CDR3 size: 12 residues. The V end lost 4 bases, the J end lost 8 bases, and 9 bases lay between the germline ends. CDR1 is MNHNS and CDR2 is SASEGT in the germline V gene. The CDR3 coding sequence is TGTGCCAGCAGTGCAGACAGTCATGAGCAGTTCTTC. Residues: CASSADSHEQFF.